A single sample is the source of the 23 T cell receptor beta chains below, sequenced in a study of OX40 agonist ivuxolimab in advanced cancers. TCRdb's copy holds only in-frame clones and misses some; the assay was immunoSEQ multiplex PCR. The sample contains 35,000 to 50,000 clones, about 88% of which appear only once. Sequenced here: CD4+ or CD8+ T cells sorted from blood, sampled in a trial of the OX40 agonist ivuxolimab. The receptor set was obtained from an adult with an advanced solid tumor such as melanoma, head and neck, liver or kidney cancer.

The chain joins TRBV19 to TRBJ1-4; 7 bases agree with TRBD1. The germline V gene encodes CDR1 LNHDA and CDR2 SQIVND (reference sequence). This CDR3 has 15 amino acids. V was clipped by 5 bases and J by 4 bases; unmatched bases: 7. In DNA form, the CDR3 reads TGTGCCAGTAGTGCGCCGACAGGGAATAATGAAAAACTGTTTTTT. This codes for CASSAPTGNNEKLFF.

This chain joins TRBV7-3 and TRBJ2-5; a possible D gene is TRBD2 (6 bases). Germline V lookup: CDR1 SGHTA, CDR2 FQGTGA. The germline V and J ends were trimmed by 2 bases and 4 bases, with 8 bases remaining between them. The CDR3 spans 13 residues. CDR3 protein: CASSLSGRETQYF. The CDR3 DNA is TGTGCCAGCAGCTTATCCGGGAGAGAGACCCAGTACTTC.

The gene calls are TRBV7-3 and TRBJ2-1; a weak D match, TRBD2 (5 bases). Trimming removed 1 base at V and 9 bases at J, with 10 bases between. The CDR3 is 13 residues long. The germline CDR1 and CDR2 sequences are SGHTA and FQGTGA. The CDR3 region is CASSLRTGSEQFF. CDR3 sequence (DNA): TGTGCCAGCAGCTTAAGGACGGGAAGTGAGCAGTTCTTC.

The chain employs TRBV19 and TRBJ1-5, with D uncertain. The germline CDR1 and CDR2 sequences are LNHDA and SQIVND (reference sequence). Trimming removed 1 base from V and 1 base from J, with 8 bases in between. CDR3 length: 15 residues. CDR3 region: CASSIGARSNQPQHF. In DNA form, the CDR3 reads TGTGCCAGTAGTATAGGGGCGCGAAGCAATCAGCCCCAGCATTTT.

CDR3 residues: CASRLQETQYF. CDR3 sequence (DNA): TGTGCCAGCAGGCTCCAAGAGACCCAGTACTTC. This rearrangement joins TRBV11-2 to TRBJ2-5; no firm D call. The CDR3 has 11 amino acids. V was trimmed by 6 bases and J by 1 base, leaving 3 bases between them. The germline CDR1 and CDR2 sequences are SGHAT and FQNNGV. Complete variable domain (other parts from reference TRBV11-2 and TRBJ2-5): EAGVAQSPRYKIIEKRQSVAFWCNPISGHATLYWYQQILGQGPKLLIQFQNNGVVDDSQLPKDRFSAERLKGVDSTLKIQPAKLEDSAVYLCASRLQETQYFGPGTRLLVL.

CDR3 sequence: CASSVESDTEAFF. The CDR3 region has the DNA TGTGCCAGCAGCGTAGAAAGTGACACTGAAGCTTTCTTT. The chain couples TRBV9 to TRBJ1-1; no definite D call. The germline V and J ends were trimmed by 0 bases and 3 bases, with 6 bases remaining between them. The V gene's germline CDR1 is SGDLS and CDR2 YYNGEE. CDR3 length equals 13 residues.

In its sample, this clone was seen a few times. The gene calls are TRBV5-4 and TRBJ2-1; 9 positions match TRBD2. The CDR3 spans 16 residues. Germline CDR1 is SGHNT and CDR2 is YYREEE (reference sequence). The J segment lost 8 bases and the V segment lost 4 bases, leaving 13 bases of the junction unmatched. CDR3 residues: CASSGKSLAGRDEQFF. CDR3 nucleotide sequence: TGTGCCAGCAGCGGTAAGAGTCTAGCGGGAAGGGATGAGCAGTTCTTC.

The rearrangement links TRBV15 to TRBJ2-2; D gene ambiguous. V was pared by 5 bases and J by 3 bases, with 10 bases between. The CDR3 length is 14 residues. CDR1 and CDR2 from the germline V gene are LNHNV and YYDKDF (reference sequence). The DNA for the CDR3 is TGTGCCACCAGCGCCCGGGCTTACACCGGGGAGCTGTTTTTT. It encodes CATSARAYTGELFF.

The rearrangement joins TRBV4-3 to TRBJ2-4, with D perhaps TRBD1 or TRBD2 (5 bases each). This CDR3 region has 15 residues. Germline V CDR1 and CDR2: LGHNA, YSLEER. Trimming stripped 0 bases from V and 7 bases from J, with 13 bases between. CDR3 bases: TGCGCCAGCAGCCAAGATGGGGGTAGCCGTAACATTCAGTACTTC. It is translated as CASSQDGGSRNIQYF.

This clone was counted once. The DNA of the CDR3 is TGTGCCAGCAGTGAAGTCGGCACAGATACGCAGTATTTT. Encoded protein: CASSEVGTDTQYF. This rearrangement joins TRBV2 to TRBJ2-3; D is unclear. Between the trimmed V and J ends, which lost 1 base and 1 base, there was a span of 3 bases. The CDR3 loop spans 13 amino acids. CDR1 is SNHLY and CDR2 is FYNNEI in the germline V gene.

This chain links TRBV19 with TRBJ2-5; the D call may be TRBD1 or TRBD2 (6 bases each). V lost 5 bases, J lost 4 bases, and 17 bases lay in between. CDR3 size: 15 residues. Per the germline V gene, CDR1 is LNHDA and CDR2 is SQIVND (reference sequence). The CDR3: CASSGGSGAAETQYF. In DNA form, the CDR3 reads TGTGCCAGTAGTGGGGGGTCAGGGGCCGCAGAGACCCAGTACTTC.

V and J are TRBV19 and TRBJ2-7; 7 bases fit TRBD2. In germline, CDR1 is LNHDA, CDR2 SQIVND (reference sequence). J gave up 4 bases and V 7 bases, and 10 bases lay outside the gene matches. The CDR3 has 14 residues. CDR3 DNA sequence: TGTGCCAGTAACCCGGGGAGGGGCGGGTACGAGCAGTACTTC. Translated: CASNPGRGGYEQYF.

J is TRBJ1-1 and V is TRBV7-9; D uncertain. The CDR3 has 16 amino acids. V lost 1 base and J 2 bases, leaving 14 bases between the germline ends. Germline V gene lookup returns CDR1 SEHNR and CDR2 FQNEAQ (reference sequence). CDR3 DNA: TGTGCCAGCAGCTTAGGGCCGGAACGGGGTAACACTGAAGCTTTCTTT. Protein sequence: CASSLGPERGNTEAFF.

The gene calls are TRBV14 and TRBJ1-2; D is possibly TRBD1 (6 bases). Trimming took 4 bases from V and 5 from J, leaving 14 bases between them. CDR1 is SGHDN and CDR2 is FVKESK in the germline V gene. CDR3 length: 14 residues. DNA for the CDR3: TGTGCCAGCAGCCCCGGGGGGGGCTGGTATGGCTACACCTTC. Protein: CASSPGGGWYGYTF.

The V call is TRBV19, the J call TRBJ1-1; 7 bases match TRBD1. Germline trimming cut 4 bases from V and 1 base from J; bases unmatched to any gene: 3. Germline values: CDR1 LNHDA, CDR2 SQIVND (reference sequence). The CDR3 extends over 14 amino acids. The CDR3 is CASSRDSWNTEAFF. DNA for the CDR3: TGTGCCAGTAGTAGGGACAGCTGGAACACTGAAGCTTTCTTT. Combining the CDR3 with reference TRBV19 and TRBJ1-1 gives the whole variable domain DGGITQSPKYLFRKEGQNVTLSCEQNLNHDAMYWYRQDPGQGLRLIYYSQIVNDFQKGDIAEGYSVSREKKESFPLTVTSAQKNPTAFYLCASSRDSWNTEAFFGQGTRLTVV.

This clone appeared once. V usage is TRBV13 and J usage is TRBJ2-7; D is perhaps TRBD1 (5 bases). The CDR3 consists of 15 residues. Trimming took 2 bases from V and 5 from J, leaving 16 bases between them. Germline V gene sequence: CDR1 PRHDT, CDR2 FYEKMQ (reference sequence). The CDR3 loop is CASSLRRQGHHEQYF. In nucleotides, the CDR3 is TGTGCCAGCAGCTTAAGGCGGCAGGGTCACCACGAGCAGTACTTC.

This chain uses TRBV27 with TRBJ2-3; 13 bases match TRBD2. Losses at the gene ends were 7 bases for V and 5 bases for J; bases not matched to a gene: 3. The CDR3 totals 14 residues. Germline V gives CDR1 MNHEY, CDR2 SMNVEV (reference sequence). The DNA for the CDR3 is TGTGCCAGCAAAAGGACTAGCGGGGGAGATACGCAGTATTTT. Its protein product is CASKRTSGGDTQYF.

The chain has TRBV4-2 and TRBJ2-7, with 8 bases matching TRBD2. This CDR3 has 15 amino acids. V was clipped by 4 bases and J by 6 bases; unmatched bases: 11. Germline V gene data show CDR1 as LGHNA and CDR2 as YNFKEQ. The CDR3 region is CASSRVKTSEGEQYF. DNA of the CDR3: TGTGCCAGCAGCCGTGTTAAGACTAGCGAGGGCGAGCAGTACTTC.

The genes are TRBV11-2 and TRBJ2-5; no firm D call. V was trimmed by 5 bases and J by 2 bases, leaving 9 bases between them. The CDR3 length is 13 residues. Germline V CDR1 and CDR2: SGHAT, FQNNGV. The CDR3 DNA reads as TGTGCCAGCAGCACAACAGTTCAAGAGACCCAGTACTTC. Protein product: CASSTTVQETQYF.

The chain employs TRBV7-2 and TRBJ2-7, with D possibly TRBD2 on 6 matching bases. CDR3 length equals 16 residues. Trimming removed 5 bases at V and 2 bases at J, with 19 bases between. Germline loops: CDR1 SGHTA, CDR2 FQGNSA. CDR3 in amino acids: CASSEYSSAIPYEQYF. The CDR3 nucleotides read TGTGCCAGCAGCGAATATTCTAGCGCGATCCCCTACGAGCAGTACTTC.

The DNA for the CDR3 is TGTGCCAGCAGCTCCCCAACGGGAGGCGCAGATACGCAGTATTTT. Translating it yields CASSSPTGGADTQYF. The genes are TRBV7-8 and TRBJ2-3, with 7 bases aligning to TRBD2. Germline trimming cut 4 bases from V and 4 bases from J; bases unmatched to any gene: 8. Germline V lookup: CDR1 SGHVS, CDR2 FQNEAQ. The CDR3 sequence is 15 residues long.

V and J are TRBV5-1 and TRBJ2-2, with no clear D. The CDR3 runs to 15 residues. Trimming shortened V by 5 bases and J by 1 base, and 12 bases separated the two germline ends. Germline lookup yields CDR1 SGHRS and CDR2 YFSETQ. For the CDR3, the DNA is TGCGCCAGCAGGCCGGCCCTAGTGAACACCGGGGAGCTGTTTTTT. Encoded protein: CASRPALVNTGELFF.

The genes are TRBV6-5 and TRBJ2-6, with D possibly TRBD2 on 5 matching bases. Germline V gene data show CDR1 as MNHEY and CDR2 as SVGAGI. CDR3 length equals 14 residues. V dropped 8 bases and J dropped 1 base, with 9 bases sitting between them. CDR3 DNA sequence: TGTGCCAGCCGGAGGTTTTCTGGGGCCAACGTCCTGACTTTC. Amino acid sequence: CASRRFSGANVLTF.